This note documents a single T cell receptor (beta chain) sequence. A second PCR of about 6 to 11 cycles used a sample-barcoded 5' primer and a J-beta primer mix. Each cDNA was tagged by a template-switch adaptor containing 12 random nucleotides. TCRdb re-analysed the 5' RACE reads in MiXCR, keeping a single row per CDR3 protein. The sample consists of under 1 million distinct CDR3 sequences, roughly 44% of them appearing once. This entry is derived from a study of blood T cells in healthy people across ages. The donors, aged roughly 6 to 95, were healthy Caucasians from Russia. Total RNA extraction produced at least 5 micrograms (per sample) for the study. The sample was blood. The clonotype was recovered from a man in his sixties in good health.

The CDR3 protein is CASTRDSYGANEKLFF. The CDR3 DNA follows: TGTGCCAGCACCCGGGACAGCTACGGTGCTAATGAAAAACTGTTTTTT. The V gene is TRBV9, the J gene TRBJ1-4; TRBD1 agrees at 7 bases. Germline trimming cut 6 bases from V and 3 bases from J; bases unmatched to any gene: 11. Germline V CDR1 and CDR2: SGDLS, YYNGEE. This CDR3 spans 16 amino acids. The whole variable domain, remainder taken from reference TRBV9 and TRBJ1-4, is DSGVTQTPKHLITATGQRVTLRCSPRSGDLSVYWYQQSLDQGLQFLIQYYNGEERAKGNILERFSAQQFPDLHSELNLSSLELGDSALYFCASTRDSYGANEKLFFGSGTQLSVL.